This T cell receptor (beta chain) was retrieved from a study of CD8+ T cells in alopecia areata (dated by TCRdb to the late 2010s). A note on the overall study: Treated patients were enrolled in an open-label pilot trial of oral tofacitinib at 5 to 10 mg twice daily for moderate-to-severe alopecia areata. Clonality in the scalp was compared among normal scalp (n=4), patchy alopecia areata scalp (n=8), and alopecia totalis/universalis scalp (n=8). Biopsies were taken from tofacitinib-treated patients at baseline and at 4 and 24 weeks of treatment, and a later scalp biopsy was taken in several of the tofacitinib-treated patients. Human TCRbeta sequencing covered scalp tissue and sorted CD4+ and CD8+ peripheral blood T cells from patchy and totalis/universalis alopecia areata patients and healthy controls. In both human patients and the C3H/HeJ mouse model, the study applied high-throughput TCRbeta sequencing to look at T cell clonal expansion in alopecia areata. RNA came from the PAXgene miRNA kit for fixed scalp, the miRNeasy kit for PBMCs, and the RNeasy kit for mouse skin. Patients received tofacitinib for 6 to 18 months and were then followed off drug for 6 months to check for delayed response and recurrence. Amplification of TCRbeta CDR3 regions was done by immunoSEQ multiplex PCR using 35 Vbeta forward primers and 13 Jbeta reverse primers. Broader findings and caveats from the paper: TCR sequences shared between patients were less clear than in mice, possibly partly because of HLA diversity in the patient population. Compared with normal scalp, lesional scalp had higher clonality and more expanded CD8+ clones, particularly in alopecia totalis/universalis, a pattern that suggests antigenic drive. Scalp TCR repertoire analysis is complicated because resident alphabeta T cells in normal human skin are also sequenced, whereas mouse skin is dominated by gammadelta T cells.

In light of the paper, this sample's time point label describes: baseline before oral tofacitinib. Peripheral blood and lesional scalp punch biopsies were obtained from patients with alopecia areata. PBMCs were isolated by density centrifugation and stained for CD3, CD4 and CD8, after which CD4+ and CD8+ T cells were sorted on a FACSAria. Based on the germline V gene (reference sequence), the CDR1 and CDR2 sequences are LNHNV and YYDKDF. V is pared back by 1 base and J by 5 bases, with 17 bases lying between the germline termini. The CDR3 starts with the cysteine, ends with the phenylalanine, and has 16 residues. Only the CDR3 region is kept as DNA, spanning 48 bases read in frame from base 1. Note on this clone: It lacks a known antigen. Qualities for individual bases were not recorded, and no much larger clone is one base off.

Library preparation employed the immunoSEQ multiplex PCR assay. For TCR sequencing, RNA was extracted from every sample and reverse transcribed into cDNA to serve as template. SuperScript III was used for first-strand cDNA synthesis, primed with a 2:1 mix of oligo-dT and random hexamers. Amplification bias was assessed with a synthetic immune receptor repertoire, and residual bias was removed computationally. Per the source publication's procedure: After raw reads were preprocessed to remove errors, the CDR3 was defined following IMGT conventions as running from the conserved cysteine to phenylalanine. Clonality was calculated as 1 minus Shannon entropy normalized by log2 of the number of productive unique TCRs. CD4 or CD8 identity of scalp clones was inferred by cross-referencing scalp TCRbeta sequences with sorted blood CD4 and CD8 repertoires. TCRdb mirrors the immuneACCESS table, restricted to in-frame sequences. Some clones are absent from its copies; in checked studies, under half trace to an unresolved V gene, and the reason for the others is unknown. The V and J calls and the clone size are those of that table, but D and trimming were determined from the DNA. This sample comprises about 130,000 clones, about 46% of them detected only once. The ten largest clones represent around 19% of the sample.

The receptor was derived from a human donor with alopecia areata. This specimen consisted of CD8+ T cells sorted from blood, obtained at week 0. The sequence joins TRBV15 to TRBJ2-5, with the D segment identity uncertain. The nucleotide sequence is given as TGTGCCACCAGCAGAGTCGGCGTCTCCCTTAGGGAGACCCAGTACTTC. The resulting protein is CATSRVGVSLRETQYF.